Listed below are T cell receptor beta chains from one sample, sequenced in a study of cytomegalovirus exposure and HLA in healthy donors. Clones were read by immunoSEQ multiplex PCR, and TCRdb kept only the in-frame ones, dropping some. This table holds 60,000 or so clones, 70% to 85% found once. What was sequenced was PBMCs. The receptor set was obtained from a woman in her thirties or forties in good health and CMV-seropositive. The CDR3 runs from the conserved cysteine through the conserved F or W. D genes are given only for firm matches. A clone size is listed for some rows: how often the clone was seen (once, few, many), or a class if it is expanded.

d_gene: NA; len: 15; j_gene: TRBJ2-3; abundance: NA; v_gene: TRBV5-1; CDR3nt: TGCGCCAGCAGCTCTACTAGCCAGGGAGGAGATACGCAGTATTTT; CDR3aa: CASSSTSQGGDTQYF
d_gene: TRBD2; len: 16; j_gene: TRBJ2-3; abundance: NA; v_gene: TRBV6-5; CDR3nt: TGTGCCAGCAGTCACTTAGCGGGGGGGCCGGGAAACGAGCAGTATTTT; CDR3aa: CASSHLAGGPGNEQYF
d_gene: NA; len: 16; j_gene: TRBJ2-7; abundance: NA; v_gene: TRBV19; CDR3nt: TGTGCCAGTAGTATAGGCCCTCGTGGAGGCTTAAACGAGCAGTACTTC; CDR3aa: CASSIGPRGGLNEQYF
d_gene: NA; len: 14; j_gene: TRBJ2-5; abundance: NA; v_gene: TRBV5-1; CDR3nt: TGCGCCAGCAGCTTGGGGTCAGGCCAAGAGACCCAGTACTTC; CDR3aa: CASSLGSGQETQYF
d_gene: NA; len: 15; j_gene: TRBJ2-7; abundance: NA; v_gene: TRBV7-2; CDR3nt: TGTGCCAGCAGCTTAGGTGGGGTCGGAGGGTACGAGCAGTACTTC; CDR3aa: CASSLGGVGGYEQYF
d_gene: NA; len: 15; j_gene: TRBJ1-2; abundance: NA; v_gene: TRBV7-9; CDR3nt: TGTGCCAGCAGTATTAGCTGGGAGTACAACTATGGCTACACCTTC; CDR3aa: CASSISWEYNYGYTF
d_gene: NA; len: 15; j_gene: TRBJ2-7; abundance: NA; v_gene: TRBV15; CDR3nt: TGTGCCACCAGCAGAGAACCCGGGACACACTACGAGCAGTACTTC; CDR3aa: CATSREPGTHYEQYF
d_gene: NA; len: 15; j_gene: TRBJ1-1; abundance: once; v_gene: TRBV5-4; CDR3nt: TGTGCCAGCAGCTTGGGCCCCGGGGAGGGCACTGAAGCTTTCTTT; CDR3aa: CASSLGPGEGTEAFF
d_gene: TRBD1; len: 14; j_gene: TRBJ1-1; abundance: NA; v_gene: TRBV7-8; CDR3nt: TGTGCCAGCAGCGGACAGGGTTTGAACACTGAAGCTTTCTTT; CDR3aa: CASSGQGLNTEAFF
d_gene: NA; len: 17; j_gene: TRBJ2-3; abundance: few; v_gene: TRBV7-9; CDR3nt: TGTGCCAGCAGCTTAGGTCGAACAGGGAGACGGACAGATACGCAGTATTTT; CDR3aa: CASSLGRTGRRTDTQYF
d_gene: NA; len: 13; j_gene: TRBJ1-3; abundance: once; v_gene: TRBV6-5; CDR3nt: TGTGCCAGCAGTTACCGGACCGGGGACACCATATATTTT; CDR3aa: CASSYRTGDTIYF
d_gene: NA; len: 13; j_gene: TRBJ2-1; abundance: NA; v_gene: TRBV7-3; CDR3nt: TGTGCCAGCAGCTTATACAGGGCGAATGAGCAGTTCTTC; CDR3aa: CASSLYRANEQFF
d_gene: TRBD1; len: 14; j_gene: TRBJ1-2; abundance: once; v_gene: TRBV14; CDR3nt: TGTGCCAGCAGCCGAGCGACAGGGAAGGTTGGCTACACCTTC; CDR3aa: CASSRATGKVGYTF
d_gene: TRBD1; len: 12; j_gene: TRBJ2-7; abundance: NA; v_gene: TRBV9; CDR3nt: TGTGCCAGCAGCGGGGACAGGGACGAGCAGTACTTC; CDR3aa: CASSGDRDEQYF
d_gene: NA; len: 15; j_gene: TRBJ2-1; abundance: NA; v_gene: TRBV19; CDR3nt: TGTGCCAGTAGTATAGTTGGGGGGGGCATTAATGAGCAGTTCTTC; CDR3aa: CASSIVGGGINEQFF
d_gene: NA; len: 12; j_gene: TRBJ2-7; abundance: NA; v_gene: TRBV29-1; CDR3nt: TGCAGCGTTCAGGACGCGACTAGGGAGCAGTACTTC; CDR3aa: CSVQDATREQYF
d_gene: NA; len: 14; j_gene: TRBJ1-1; abundance: NA; v_gene: TRBV6-1; CDR3nt: TGTGCCAGCAGTGAAGACAGGGAAGTCACTGAAGCTTTCTTT; CDR3aa: CASSEDREVTEAFF
d_gene: NA; len: 14; j_gene: TRBJ2-7; abundance: NA; v_gene: TRBV5-8; CDR3nt: TGTGCCAGCAGCCCTTCGGATAGGGGCTACGAGCAGTACTTC; CDR3aa: CASSPSDRGYEQYF
d_gene: TRBD1; len: 15; j_gene: TRBJ1-1; abundance: NA; v_gene: TRBV5-1; CDR3nt: TGCGCCAGCAGCGCCCGACAGGGGGCGCAAACTGAAGCTTTCTTT; CDR3aa: CASSARQGAQTEAFF
d_gene: TRBD1; len: 15; j_gene: TRBJ1-3; abundance: NA; v_gene: TRBV9; CDR3nt: TGTGCCAGCAGCGTACAGACAGGGACGGGAAACACCATATATTTT; CDR3aa: CASSVQTGTGNTIYF
d_gene: NA; len: 13; j_gene: TRBJ2-1; abundance: NA; v_gene: TRBV2; CDR3nt: TGTGCCAGCAGTGAAGAGTTTACGGGTGAGCAGTTCTTC; CDR3aa: CASSEEFTGEQFF
d_gene: NA; len: 17; j_gene: TRBJ1-6; abundance: NA; v_gene: TRBV5-6; CDR3nt: TGTGCCAGCACCAGCGGGGGGGACCGCTCCTATAATTCACCCCTCCACTTT; CDR3aa: CASTSGGDRSYNSPLHF